The 28 T cell receptor beta chains presented below share a single source sample, sequenced in a study of blood T cells in healthy people across ages. A second PCR, run for about 7 to 12 cycles, used a sample-barcoded 5' primer plus a J-beta primer mix. TCRdb passed the 5' RACE reads through MiXCR, listing each CDR3 protein once. The sample lists approximately 940,000 distinct CDR3 sequences, roughly 50% occurring once. The sequencing input was blood. These receptor sequences come from a man aged 25 to 40 in good health.

This clonotype appeared a few times. The J gene is TRBJ2-7, the V gene TRBV2, with 8 nucleotides matching TRBD1. Germline loops: CDR1 SNHLY, CDR2 FYNNEI. V was clipped by 6 bases and J by 3 bases; unmatched bases: 10. This CDR3 has 15 amino acids. This CDR3 reads CASSLGQGPFYEQYF. The CDR3 DNA is TGTGCCAGCAGCCTCGGACAGGGCCCTTTCTACGAGCAGTACTTC.

This rearrangement joins TRBV18 to TRBJ1-1, with D tentatively TRBD1 (6 bases). The length of the CDR3 is 14 residues. Per the germline V gene, CDR1 is KGHSH and CDR2 is LQKENI. The V and J ends lost 7 bases and 4 bases respectively, with 16 bases between them. The CDR3 coding sequence is TGTGCCAGCTTATCTAGTTTAGGGGGCACTGAAGCTTTCTTT. It translates to CASLSSLGGTEAFF.

This clonotype occurred once. This chain joins TRBV24-1 and TRBJ2-5, with TRBD1 as a possible D gene (6 bases). This CDR3 has 15 residues. V lost 5 bases and J lost 0, with 12 bases in between. Germline CDR1 is KGHDR and CDR2 is SFDVKD. In nucleotides, the CDR3 is TGTGCCACCAGTGGGACAGCTCTCTACCAAGAGACCCAGTACTTC. Translated: CATSGTALYQETQYF.

Details on this clonotype: An end of the junction differs from the germline gene, which may be a read error. V usage is TRBV5-1 and J usage is TRBJ1-4; possible D gene TRBD1, 5 bases. The V gene's germline CDR1 is SGHRS and CDR2 YFSETQ. The CDR3 extends over 15 amino acids. The CDR3 nucleotides are TGCGCCGGCAGCCGCCTAGGGGCGTACAATGAAAAACTGTTTTTT. Translating it yields CAGSRLGAYNEKLFF.

In the case of this clonotype: An end of the junction differs from the germline gene, which may be a read error. This CDR3 is CAGSLAGRTAYGYTF. DNA of the CDR3: TGTGCCGGCAGCTTAGCGGGCAGGACTGCCTATGGCTACACCTTC. This chain links TRBV7-2 with TRBJ1-2; no clear D gene. The germline CDR1 and CDR2 sequences are SGHTA and FQGNSA. The CDR3 contains 15 residues.

The J gene is TRBJ2-3, the V gene TRBV20-1; a possible D gene is TRBD2 (6 bases). V was shortened by 0 bases and J by 2 bases, with 36 bases between the two germline ends. Per the germline V gene, CDR1 is DFQATT and CDR2 is SNEGSKA (reference sequence). The CDR3 runs to 23 residues. CDR3 protein: CSARESALGDTTDRTTFTDTQYF. The CDR3 region has the DNA TGCAGTGCTAGAGAATCGGCACTCGGCGACACGACCGACCGGACTACGTTCACAGATACGCAGTATTTT.

The chain is built from TRBV5-1 and TRBJ1-1; D not certain. The germline V gene has CDR1 SGHRS and CDR2 YFSETQ. There are 17 residues in the CDR3. Trimming cost V 0 bases and J 0 bases, with 15 bases left between them. The CDR3 bases are TGCGCCAGCAGCTTGGATCCCGGGCGGCGATTGAACACTGAAGCTTTCTTT. It codes for CASSLDPGRRLNTEAFF.

The rearrangement uses TRBV20-1 and TRBJ2-7; D might be TRBD2 (5 bases). The CDR3 length is 14 residues. V lost 4 bases and J 0 bases, leaving 13 bases between the germline ends. Per germline, CDR1 DFQATT and CDR2 SNEGSKA (reference sequence). CDR3 sequence reads: CSATRTGSSYEQYF. Here the CDR3 DNA reads TGCAGTGCTACCCGGACGGGAAGCTCCTACGAGCAGTACTTC.

This clonotype came up a few times. The chain combines TRBV9 with TRBJ2-1; 11 nucleotides match TRBD2. J gave up 7 bases and V 0 bases, and 6 bases lay outside the gene matches. CDR1 is SGDLS and CDR2 is YYNGEE in the germline V gene. This CDR3 has 16 amino acids. CDR3 DNA: TGTGCCAGCAGCGTAGTATTTAGCGGGGGGGCAAATGAGCAGTTCTTC. This encodes CASSVVFSGGANEQFF.

The chain combines TRBV15 with TRBJ2-4; D gene ambiguous. V was shortened by 0 bases and J by 0 bases, with 24 bases between the two germline ends. Germline V gene sequence: CDR1 LNHNV, CDR2 YYDKDF (reference sequence). CDR3 length: 21 amino acids. CDR3 in DNA: TGTGCCACCAGCAGAGATCGTTCGTCCCGGGTCGGTTCTCTAGCCAAAAACATTCAGTACTTC. It codes for CATSRDRSSRVGSLAKNIQYF.

This clonotype was recorded a few times. This chain links TRBV25-1 with TRBJ2-7; D remains ambiguous. The germline gives CDR1 MGHDK, CDR2 SYGVNS. V lost 5 bases, J lost 3 bases, and 5 bases lay in between. This CDR3 region has 11 residues. The CDR3 loop reads CASSMYYEQYF. CDR3 DNA: TGTGCCAGCAGTATGTACTACGAGCAGTACTTC.

The chain has TRBV12-3 or TRBV12-4 and TRBJ1-1; D unresolved. V was trimmed by 5 bases and J by 1 base, leaving 8 bases between them. The CDR3 spans 13 residues. CDR3 in DNA: TGTGCCAGCAGTCAGCAGACGAACACTGAAGCTTTCTTT. This translates into CASSQQTNTEAFF.

The chain uses TRBV7-2 and TRBJ2-7, with D unclear. The CDR3 has 13 residues. Germline CDR1 and CDR2: SGHTA and FQGNSA. With 5 bases removed from V and 5 bases from J, the gap between germline ends came to 13 bases. The CDR3 loop reads CASSEGSGDEQYF. The DNA of the CDR3 is TGTGCCAGCAGCGAAGGGTCGGGCGACGAGCAGTACTTC.

V gene TRBV12-3 or TRBV12-4 combines with J gene TRBJ2-6, with D possibly matching TRBD2 (6 bases). There are 15 residues in the CDR3. Trimming took off 3 bases at V and 3 bases at J, with 9 bases between the two ends. The CDR3, as DNA: TGTGCCAGCAGTTTCCAGGGAGGTGGGGCCAACGTCCTGACTTTC. Translated: CASSFQGGGANVLTF.

The rearrangement uses TRBV7-2 and TRBJ2-3; D is uncertain. V was shortened by 6 bases and J by 6 bases, with 10 bases between the two germline ends. This CDR3 comprises 12 residues. The germline gives CDR1 SGHTA, CDR2 FQGNSA. CDR3 region: CASSGISDTQYF. The DNA for the CDR3 is TGTGCCAGCAGTGGCATTTCCGATACGCAGTATTTT. Variable domain in full (rest from reference TRBV7-2 and TRBJ2-3): GAGVSQSPSNKVTEKGKDVELRCDPISGHTALYWYRQSLGQGLEFLIYFQGNSAPDKSGLPSDRFSAERTGGSVSTLTIQRTQQEDSAVYLCASSGISDTQYFGPGTRLTVL.

This clonotype turned up a few times. The chain has TRBV5-6 and TRBJ1-2, with D uncertain. In germline, CDR1 is SGHDT, CDR2 YYEEEE. The CDR3 contains 11 residues. V was clipped by 2 bases and J by 10 bases, with 9 bases between them. The CDR3 sequence: CASSFQSVYTF. CDR3 sequence (DNA): TGTGCCAGCAGCTTCCAGTCGGTCTACACCTTC.

CDR3 sequence: CATSNKLAGSQETQYF. In DNA form, the CDR3 reads TGTGCCACCAGCAACAAACTAGCGGGGAGCCAAGAGACCCAGTACTTC. The chain has TRBV15 and TRBJ2-5, with 10 nucleotides matching TRBD2. CDR1 LNHNV and CDR2 YYDKDF come from the germline V gene (reference sequence). The CDR3 spans 16 residues. V was clipped by 4 bases and J by 1 base; unmatched bases: 6.

V usage is TRBV20-1 and J usage is TRBJ1-6; D uncertain. The length of the CDR3 is 14 residues. The V end lost 0 bases, the J end lost 5 bases, and 8 bases lay between the germline ends. Looked up from germline, CDR1 is DFQATT and CDR2 is SNEGSKA (reference sequence). CDR3: CSARDQRDNSPLHF. The DNA for the CDR3 is TGCAGTGCTAGAGATCAGCGAGATAATTCACCCCTCCACTTT.

The chain is built from TRBV6-5 and TRBJ1-2, with D possibly being TRBD1 (6 bases). Germline V lookup: CDR1 MNHEY, CDR2 SVGAGI. The length of the CDR3 is 12 residues. V shed 6 bases and J shed 8 bases, with 13 bases lying between them. The CDR3 region has the DNA TGTGCCAGCAGGGAAACAGGGACCGGCTACACCTTC. Translated, it gives CASRETGTGYTF.

This clonotype has a handful of counts. The conserved final phenylalanine or tryptophan is absent from the CDR3, which likely points to a read error. Because the CDR3's place on the DNA is in doubt, the DNA is left out and the CDR3 is given as listed by TCRdb. This rearrangement joins TRBV6-5 to TRBJ2-1; the tabulated D call, TRBD1, remains unverified against the DNA. Looked up from germline, CDR1 is MNHEY and CDR2 is SVGAGI. The CDR3 contains 18 residues when both ends are counted. This CDR3 reads CASSYSGQGYGNGYTFGS.

The chain uses TRBV6-2 or TRBV6-3 and TRBJ1-2; 8 bases line up with TRBD1. Germline-derived CDR1 and CDR2 are MNHEY and SVGEGT. J was trimmed by 8 bases and V by 6 bases; bases with no gene match: 11. The CDR3 is 14 amino acids. The CDR3 here is CASRVTGGSYGYTF. As DNA, the CDR3 is TGTGCCAGCAGGGTCACAGGGGGGAGTTACGGCTACACCTTC.

As regards this clonotype: The junction differs from germline at one of its ends, possibly a read error. The gene calls are TRBV28 and TRBJ1-3; tentative D call: TRBD1 (6 bases). Germline CDR1 is MDHEN and CDR2 is SYDVKM. The CDR3 contains 13 residues. The CDR3 loop reads CVSSLPGQNTIYF. CDR3 DNA sequence: TGTGTCAGCAGCCTCCCGGGACAAAACACCATATATTTT.

The genes are TRBV2 and TRBJ1-1; D unresolved. This CDR3 comprises 13 residues. V was cut by 5 bases and J by 11 bases, with 18 bases left in between. Per the germline V gene, CDR1 is SNHLY and CDR2 is FYNNEI. The CDR3, as DNA: TGTGCCAGCAGTCCGGAGGGCGGGTTCGGGGCTTTCTTT. Translation: CASSPEGGFGAFF.

The rearrangement links TRBV12-3 or TRBV12-4 to TRBJ1-1; D gene uncertain. The germline V and J ends were trimmed by 3 bases and 2 bases, with 13 bases remaining between them. The CDR3 is 15 amino acids. CDR3 DNA sequence: TGTGCCAGCAGTTTTGGTACGGGCTTAAACACTGAAGCTTTCTTT. The encoded protein is CASSFGTGLNTEAFF.

The gene calls are TRBV29-1 and TRBJ1-2; D gene unclear. Deletions cut 4 bases from V and 0 bases from J, with 6 bases between. The CDR3 is made up of 12 amino acids. Per the germline V gene, CDR1 is SQVTM and CDR2 is ANQGSEA. The CDR3 DNA is TGCAGCGTTGGTGAAGCTAACTATGGCTACACCTTC. Translating gives CSVGEANYGYTF.

The table lists this clonotype with a few counts. J is TRBJ2-1 and V is TRBV29-1; 8 bases fit TRBD1. J was trimmed by 1 base and V by 7 bases; bases with no gene match: 9. This CDR3 is built from 15 residues. Germline V gene lookup returns CDR1 SQVTM and CDR2 ANQGSEA. The CDR3 DNA reads TGCAGCGCCCTCGGACAGGGCATATCCTACAATGAGCAGTTCTTC. Protein sequence: CSALGQGISYNEQFF.

This clonotype was counted between two and nine times. The chain is built from TRBV20-1 and TRBJ2-5, with D perhaps TRBD2 (5 bases). Trimming shortened V by 0 bases and J by 1 base, and 12 bases separated the two germline ends. The CDR3 runs to 15 residues. Germline CDR1 is DFQATT and CDR2 is SNEGSKA (reference sequence). The CDR3 here is CSARDRGRSQETQYF. The CDR3 region has the DNA TGCAGTGCTAGAGATCGAGGGAGAAGCCAAGAGACCCAGTACTTC.

The rearrangement links TRBV7-3 to TRBJ2-1; 8 bases align to TRBD2. J was trimmed by 6 bases and V by 2 bases; bases with no gene match: 9. The CDR3 consists of 16 residues. In germline, CDR1 is SGHTA, CDR2 FQGTGA. DNA for the CDR3: TGTGCCAGCAGCTTACTTGAGCGGGGGCCCCCCAATGAGCAGTTCTTC. It specifies CASSLLERGPPNEQFF.